Presented here are 8 T cell receptor beta chains from one specimen sequenced in a study of T-cell memory formation after mild COVID-19. TCRdb redid the calling of the 5' RACE reads with MiXCR, one entry per CDR3 protein. Found here are roughly 340,000 distinct CDR3 sequences, roughly 15% of them singletons; the top ten hold approximately 20%. Material for sequencing was PBMCs or a T cell subset sorted from them (not recorded which). These receptors originate from a man younger than 35 who had mild COVID-19 (a few samples of this study predate the infection). Cell type and time point are not known.

The rearrangement links TRBV5-1 to TRBJ1-6, with TRBD1 as a possible D gene (5 bases). V dropped 2 bases and J dropped 8 bases, with 11 bases sitting between them. Germline lookup yields CDR1 SGHRS and CDR2 YFSETQ. The CDR3 loop spans 14 amino acids. CDR3 nucleotides: TGCGCCAGCAGCTTTAGCCAGGGTGATTCACCCCTCCACTTT. This gives the protein CASSFSQGDSPLHF. The complete variable domain, with remaining parts taken from reference TRBV5-1 and TRBJ1-6, reads KAGVTQTPRYLIKTRGQQVTLSCSPISGHRSVSWYQQTPGQGLQFLFEYFSETQRNKGNFPGRFSGRQFSNSRSEMNVSTLELGDSALYLCASSFSQGDSPLHFGNGTRLTVT.

This clonotype has a handful of counts. The chain couples TRBV4-1 to TRBJ2-2; 9 nucleotides match TRBD1. This CDR3 comprises 13 residues. In germline, CDR1 is MGHRA, CDR2 YSYEKL. Germline trimming cut 6 bases from V and 6 bases from J; bases unmatched to any gene: 2. The CDR3 protein is CASRDRGPGELFF. Written as DNA, the CDR3 is TGCGCCAGCAGGGACAGGGGCCCCGGGGAGCTGTTTTTT.

This clonotype was seen more than once but under ten times. The chain couples TRBV7-9 to TRBJ2-7; no clear D gene. Germline CDR1 reads SEHNR; CDR2 reads FQNEAQ (reference sequence). V lost 1 base, J lost 0 bases, and 4 bases lay in between. The length of the CDR3 is 13 residues. CDR3 in amino acids: CASSLESSYEQYV. Here the CDR3 DNA reads TGTGCCAGCAGCTTAGAAAGCTCCTACGAGCAGTACGTC.

This clonotype has just a few counts. CDR3 DNA: TGTGCCAGCAGCACAATAGGCGGTACAGGATACAATGAGCAGTTCTTC. It specifies CASSTIGGTGYNEQFF. The chain has TRBV7-3 and TRBJ2-1; possible D gene TRBD1, 5 bases. Trimming took off 5 bases at V and 4 bases at J, with 18 bases between the two ends. This CDR3 contains 16 residues. Germline CDR1 is SGHTA and CDR2 is FQGTGA.

The J gene is TRBJ2-1, the V gene TRBV4-3; the D is unclear. V was clipped by 1 base and J by 7 bases, with 8 bases between them. The CDR3 is made up of 13 amino acids. From germline, CDR1 is LGHNA and CDR2 YSLEER. CDR3 region: CASSQAAYNEQFF. The CDR3 nucleotides are TGCGCCAGCAGCCAAGCCGCATATAATGAGCAGTTCTTC.

This clonotype was observed a handful of times. This sequence joins TRBV10-3 and TRBJ1-2; TRBD1 aligns across 7 bases. This CDR3 region has 16 residues. Germline-derived CDR1 and CDR2 are ENHRY and SYGVKD. The V segment lost 6 bases and the J segment 2 bases; nucleotides outside the gene matches: 12. CDR3 DNA: TGTGCCATCAGCGCCTATATCAGGGGGGGAAACTATGGCTACACCTTC. Amino acid sequence: CAISAYIRGGNYGYTF.

This clonotype was found a few times. The chain uses TRBV10-3 and TRBJ2-5; no reliable D call. The germline gives CDR1 ENHRY, CDR2 SYGVKD. The ends were cut back, 5 bases at V and 3 bases at J, with 10 bases in the middle. This CDR3 region has 13 residues. The CDR3, as DNA: TGTGCCATCAGTCTACGCTTGAAAGAGACCCAGTACTTC. This sequence encodes CAISLRLKETQYF.

The rearrangement links TRBV7-9 to TRBJ2-1; 10 bases fit TRBD1. The CDR3 consists of 16 residues. V gave up 4 bases and J gave up 2 bases; unmatched junction bases: 5. Germline V gene data show CDR1 as SEHNR and CDR2 as FQNEAQ (reference sequence). The CDR3 DNA sequence: TGTGCCAGCAGCTCCCGGGACAGGGGCCCCTACAATGAGCAGTTCTTC. It encodes CASSSRDRGPYNEQFF. The entire variable domain, with the rest obtained from reference TRBV7-9 and TRBJ2-1, is as follows: DTGVSQNPRHKITKRGQNVTFRCDPISEHNRLYWYRQTLGQGPEFLTYFQNEAQLEKSRLLSDRFSAERPKGSFSTLEIQRTEQGDSAMYLCASSSRDRGPYNEQFFGPGTRLTVL.